Following are 31 T cell receptor beta chains from one sample sequenced in a study of PD-1 blockade in mismatch repair-deficient tumors. Method: immunoSEQ multiplex PCR; TCRdb's copy keeps in-frame clones and lacks some. This table holds 40,000 to 60,000 clones, around three quarters found once. The material was PBMCs, obtained before pembrolizumab treatment. Every receptor here comes from an adult with mismatch repair-deficient cancer.

The chain employs TRBV6-6 and TRBJ2-5; 7 bases align to TRBD2. The CDR3 contains 12 residues. Germline V gene data show CDR1 as MNHNY and CDR2 as SVGAGI (reference sequence). V was pared by 5 bases and J by 3 bases, with 0 bases of the junction left unmatched. For the CDR3, the DNA is TGTGCCAGCAGTCTAGCGGAAGAGACCCAGTACTTC. It encodes CASSLAEETQYF.

This chain links TRBV10-1 with TRBJ2-1; no clear D. V lost 0 bases and J 2 bases, leaving 14 bases between the germline ends. Germline V gene lookup returns CDR1 WNHNN and CDR2 SYGVQD (reference sequence). This CDR3 is 17 amino acids long. Here the CDR3 reads CASSESGIGLAYNEQFF. The CDR3 DNA follows: TGCGCCAGCAGTGAGTCCGGAATAGGGCTAGCCTACAATGAGCAGTTCTTC.

J is TRBJ1-1 and V is TRBV7-9; 8 bases fit TRBD1. V shed 3 bases and J 3 bases; nucleotides not matched to a gene: 9. Germline V lookup: CDR1 SEHNR, CDR2 FQNEAQ (reference sequence). The CDR3 contains 16 residues. The CDR3 DNA is TGTGCCAGCAGCTTTCCGGGACAGGAGATCGACACTGAAGCTTTCTTT. Encoded protein: CASSFPGQEIDTEAFF.

This chain joins TRBV15 and TRBJ2-5, with D perhaps matching TRBD1 (5 bases). CDR1 is LNHNV and CDR2 is YYDKDF in the germline V gene (reference sequence). The CDR3 consists of 15 residues. Between the trimmed V and J ends, which lost 0 bases and 2 bases, there was a span of 10 bases. The CDR3 loop is CATSRDDSEQETQYF. The CDR3 DNA sequence: TGTGCCACCAGCAGAGATGACAGTGAGCAAGAGACCCAGTACTTC.

This sequence joins TRBV6-1 and TRBJ2-1; 12 bases agree with TRBD2. V was pared by 4 bases and J by 2 bases, with 9 bases of the junction left unmatched. The length of the CDR3 is 18 residues. Germline V gene sequence: CDR1 MNHNS, CDR2 SASEGT. DNA of the CDR3: TGTGCCAGCAGTGTGAGACGGAGACTAGCGGGAGCCTACAATGAGCAGTTCTTC. It codes for CASSVRRRLAGAYNEQFF.

The V call is TRBV15, the J call TRBJ1-3; TRBD1 matches 11 bases. CDR1 and CDR2 (germline): LNHNV, YYDKDF (reference sequence). V lost 3 bases to trimming and J lost 0 bases; unmatched junction nucleotides: 1. This CDR3 region has 16 residues. DNA of the CDR3: TGTGCCACCAGCAGGGACAGGGGGCTCTCTGGAAACACCATATATTTT. It codes for CATSRDRGLSGNTIYF.

The chain recombines TRBV11-3 with TRBJ2-3; the D is unclear. Trimming cost V 8 bases and J 1 base, with 10 bases left between them. The CDR3 has 13 residues. Germline-derived CDR1 and CDR2 are SGHNT and YENEEA. Written as DNA, the CDR3 is TGTGCCAGCTCTGGCCGAGGCACAGATACGCAGTATTTT. Translation: CASSGRGTDTQYF.

The chain has TRBV7-9 and TRBJ1-2; the D is unclear. V was trimmed by 8 bases and J by 5 bases, leaving 15 bases between them. This CDR3 region has 13 residues. Germline V gives CDR1 SEHNR, CDR2 FQNEAQ (reference sequence). CDR3 protein: CASALLPEYGYTF. CDR3 DNA: TGTGCCAGCGCACTCCTGCCGGAATATGGCTACACCTTC. Full variable domain (missing parts from reference TRBV7-9 and TRBJ1-2): DTGVSQNPRHKITKRGQNVTFRCDPISEHNRLYWYRQTLGQGPEFLTYFQNEAQLEKSRLLSDRFSAERPKGSFSTLEIQRTEQGDSAMYLCASALLPEYGYTFGSGTRLTVV.

This chain connects TRBV20-1 to TRBJ1-4; D uncertain. Trimming removed 2 bases from V and 8 bases from J, with 6 bases in between. Germline V gene lookup returns CDR1 DFQATT and CDR2 SNEGSKA (reference sequence). This CDR3 is built from 11 residues. The CDR3 protein is CSARTTEKLFF. In DNA form, the CDR3 reads TGCAGTGCTAGAACTACGGAAAAACTGTTTTTT.

With respect to this clone: A junction end diverges from the germline sequence, so it may reflect a read error. The chain has TRBV18 and TRBJ1-3; D remains ambiguous. Germline V CDR1 and CDR2: KGHSH, LQKENI. The CDR3 has 13 amino acids. CDR3 in DNA: TGTGCCAGCTCACCCCAAGTTGGAGACACCATATATTTT. Protein sequence: CASSPQVGDTIYF. Full variable domain (remainder filled in from reference TRBV18 and TRBJ1-3): NAGVMQNPRHLVRRRGQEARLRCSPMKGHSHVYWYRQLPEEGLKFMVYLQKENIIDESGMPKERFSAEFPKEGPSILRIQQVVRGDSAAYFCASSPQVGDTIYFGEGSWLTVV.

CDR3 in amino acids: CAGSSSGRSTDTQYF. The CDR3 DNA reads as TGCGCCGGGAGTTCTAGCGGGAGGTCCACAGATACGCAGTATTTT. V gene TRBV5-1 combines with J gene TRBJ2-3; 11 bases are a match to TRBD2. J lost 2 bases, V lost 10 bases, and 9 bases had no gene match. This CDR3 is 15 amino acids long. Per germline, CDR1 SGHRS and CDR2 YFSETQ.

This chain links TRBV9 with TRBJ1-1; 8 bases agree with TRBD1. V lost 4 bases and J lost 1; bases outside the gene matches: 3. The CDR3 contains 14 residues. CDR1 is SGDLS and CDR2 is YYNGEE in the germline V gene. For the CDR3, the DNA is TGTGCCAGCAGCCACGACAGGGGGAACACTGAAGCTTTCTTT. Translated: CASSHDRGNTEAFF.

The chain combines TRBV6-5 with TRBJ1-2; 7 bases agree with TRBD1. Germline V lookup: CDR1 MNHEY, CDR2 SVGAGI. CDR3 size: 15 residues. V lost 2 bases, J lost 0 bases, and 3 bases stayed unmatched. CDR3 protein: CASSYLGTANYGYTF. The DNA of the CDR3 is TGTGCCAGCAGTTACCTCGGGACAGCTAACTATGGCTACACCTTC.

The rearrangement joins TRBV10-3 to TRBJ1-2, with TRBD1 matching over 10 bases. V lost 5 bases, J lost 1 base, and 10 bases stayed unmatched. The CDR3 runs to 17 residues. CDR1 ENHRY and CDR2 SYGVKD come from the germline V gene. The CDR3 loop reads CAISNPTGGAVNYGYTF. The CDR3 region has the DNA TGTGCCATCAGTAACCCGACAGGGGGCGCGGTTAACTATGGCTACACCTTC.

This clone has more than one count but fewer than ten. The chain carries TRBV7-2 and TRBJ2-1, with D hard to call. Germline CDR1 and CDR2: SGHTA and FQGNSA. The CDR3 covers 13 residues. Trimming removed 5 bases at V and 3 bases at J, with 8 bases between. CDR3 residues: CASSGPNYNEQFF. CDR3 DNA sequence: TGTGCCAGCAGCGGCCCGAACTACAATGAGCAGTTCTTC.

V usage is TRBV6-1 and J usage is TRBJ2-6, with 7 bases that match TRBD1. Germline CDR1 is MNHNS and CDR2 is SASEGT. The CDR3 totals 15 residues. V was pared by 7 bases and J by 2 bases, with 5 bases of the junction left unmatched. The CDR3 nucleotides are TGTGCCAGCATTTCAGGACAGGCTGGGGCCAACGTCCTGACTTTC. It is translated as CASISGQAGANVLTF.

The chain combines TRBV5-1 with TRBJ2-1, with 10 positions matching TRBD2. The CDR3 has 15 residues. With 2 bases clipped from V and 9 bases from J, the junction kept 8 bases outside the gene matches. CDR1 is SGHRS, CDR2 YFSETQ, per germline. CDR3 region: CASSLAGGPGTEQFF. The CDR3 coding sequence is TGCGCCAGCAGCTTAGCGGGAGGGCCGGGGACTGAGCAGTTCTTC.

The V and J genes are TRBV18 and TRBJ2-1; 11 bases are shared with TRBD1. Germline assignment: CDR1 KGHSH and CDR2 LQKENI. The V and J ends lost 4 bases and 8 bases, in that order; junction bases with no gene match: 7. This CDR3 contains 15 residues. In DNA form, the CDR3 reads TGTGCCAGCTCACGCGGACAGGGGGCGACGTATGAGCAGTTCTTC. It specifies CASSRGQGATYEQFF.

The rearrangement joins TRBV5-1 to TRBJ2-1; 10 positions match TRBD2. The CDR3 is made up of 16 amino acids. Per germline, CDR1 SGHRS and CDR2 YFSETQ. V lost 7 bases to trimming and J lost 6 bases; unmatched junction nucleotides: 13. The CDR3: CASREASGRVSNEQFF. CDR3 bases: TGCGCCAGCCGTGAGGCTAGCGGGAGAGTTAGCAATGAGCAGTTCTTC.

The rearrangement links TRBV25-1 to TRBJ2-6; D is possibly TRBD2 (5 bases). Deletions cut 2 bases from V and 2 bases from J, with 16 bases between. The germline V gene has CDR1 MGHDK and CDR2 SYGVNS. This CDR3 is built from 18 residues. The CDR3 coding sequence is TGTGCCAGCAGTGAACCAGGCTACCGAGGGACTGGGGCCAACGTCCTGACTTTC. Protein product: CASSEPGYRGTGANVLTF.

J is TRBJ1-5 and V is TRBV6-5; D perhaps matches TRBD1 (6 bases). The V end was cut by 2 bases, the J end by 6 bases, with 11 bases between. Germline loops: CDR1 MNHEY, CDR2 SVGAGI. This CDR3 contains 14 residues. The CDR3 nucleotides are TGTGCCAGCAGTTACGGGGCAGGGGCTCAGCCCCAGCATTTT. As protein: CASSYGAGAQPQHF.

CDR3 amino acids: CASTLQGIDTEAFF. The CDR3 DNA reads as TGTGCCAGCACCTTACAGGGTATCGACACTGAAGCTTTCTTT. The chain couples TRBV5-4 to TRBJ1-1, with a tentative D call TRBD1 (6 bases). CDR1 is SGHNT, CDR2 YYREEE, per germline (reference sequence). Between the trimmed V and J ends, which lost 6 bases and 3 bases, there was a span of 15 bases. CDR3 length: 14 amino acids.

This clone has more than one count but fewer than ten. The rearrangement joins TRBV12-5 to TRBJ2-2; D is ambiguous. Germline CDR1 reads LGHNT; CDR2 reads FRNRAP. The length of the CDR3 is 13 residues. Trimming took off 0 bases at V and 8 bases at J, with 7 bases between the two ends. CDR3 amino acids: CASGLVIGGELFF. DNA of the CDR3: TGTGCTAGTGGTTTGGTAATAGGAGGGGAGCTGTTTTTT.

The rearrangement links TRBV6-5 to TRBJ2-1; 7 positions agree with TRBD2. There are 13 residues in the CDR3. V trimming: 5 bases; J trimming: 3 bases; junction bases outside the gene matches: 1. Germline CDR1 and CDR2: MNHEY and SVGAGI. The CDR3 loop is CASSREVYNEQFF. The CDR3 nucleotides read TGTGCCAGCAGTCGGGAGGTCTACAATGAGCAGTTCTTC.

This chain uses TRBV18 with TRBJ2-7, with 7 positions matching TRBD2. Germline lookup yields CDR1 KGHSH and CDR2 LQKENI. V was pared by 3 bases and J by 0 bases, with 5 bases of the junction left unmatched. This CDR3 comprises 15 residues. The CDR3 nucleotides read TGTGCCAGCTCACCGAGCGGGACCCCCTCCTACGAGCAGTACTTC. It yields the protein CASSPSGTPSYEQYF.

This clone turned up a few times. The chain has TRBV5-6 and TRBJ2-7; D unresolved. CDR1 is SGHDT and CDR2 is YYEEEE in the germline V gene. This CDR3 contains 14 residues. The V end lost 0 bases, the J end lost 7 bases, and 14 bases lay between the germline ends. CDR3 nucleotide sequence: TGTGCCAGCAGCTTGGTCGGTGTGGTGGGGGAGCAGTACTTC. This encodes CASSLVGVVGEQYF.

This chain connects TRBV7-2 to TRBJ2-2; the match to TRBD2 covers 7 bases. The length of the CDR3 is 19 residues. In germline, CDR1 is SGHTA, CDR2 FQGNSA. V lost 1 base, J lost 4 bases, and 15 bases stayed unmatched. The CDR3 DNA follows: TGTGCCAGCAGCTTAGTTAGTGGCGGGAGAGCCAAGGGCACCGGGGAGCTGTTTTTT. Translation: CASSLVSGGRAKGTGELFF.

The chain recombines TRBV5-1 with TRBJ2-1, with TRBD2 matching 13 bases. The CDR3 runs 16 residues. V gave up 6 bases and J gave up 4 bases; unmatched junction bases: 7. Germline V lookup: CDR1 SGHRS, CDR2 YFSETQ. CDR3 DNA sequence: TGCGCCAGCACTTTGGCGGGACTAGCGGGATACAATGAGCAGTTCTTC. Residues: CASTLAGLAGYNEQFF. The variable domain in full, with the rest retrieved from reference TRBV5-1 and TRBJ2-1, is KAGVTQTPRYLIKTRGQQVTLSCSPISGHRSVSWYQQTPGQGLQFLFEYFSETQRNKGNFPGRFSGRQFSNSRSEMNVSTLELGDSALYLCASTLAGLAGYNEQFFGPGTRLTVL.

This clone appeared once. This chain joins TRBV11-2 and TRBJ2-1; D ambiguous. The CDR3 runs 12 residues. V was cut by 1 base and J by 9 bases, with 7 bases left in between. Per germline, CDR1 SGHAT and CDR2 FQNNGV. For the CDR3, the DNA is TGTGCCAGCAGCTTAGTTTTTAGTGAGCAGTTCTTC. As protein: CASSLVFSEQFF.

The chain combines TRBV27 with TRBJ1-1; D is uncertain. CDR1 is MNHEY and CDR2 is SMNVEV in the germline V gene (reference sequence). The germline V and J ends were trimmed by 6 bases and 3 bases, with 14 bases remaining between them. This CDR3 has 14 amino acids. CDR3 sequence (DNA): TGTGCCAGCAGAGACCCATACGGTGACACTGAAGCTTTCTTT. Protein: CASRDPYGDTEAFF.

This chain connects TRBV2 to TRBJ2-5, with 14 bases matching TRBD2. Germline trimming cut 6 bases from V and 4 bases from J; bases unmatched to any gene: 4. The germline V gene has CDR1 SNHLY and CDR2 FYNNEI. The CDR3 runs 15 residues. CDR3 nucleotide sequence: TGTGCCAGCAGACCGGGACTAGCGGGGGCAGAGACCCAGTACTTC. Protein sequence: CASRPGLAGAETQYF.